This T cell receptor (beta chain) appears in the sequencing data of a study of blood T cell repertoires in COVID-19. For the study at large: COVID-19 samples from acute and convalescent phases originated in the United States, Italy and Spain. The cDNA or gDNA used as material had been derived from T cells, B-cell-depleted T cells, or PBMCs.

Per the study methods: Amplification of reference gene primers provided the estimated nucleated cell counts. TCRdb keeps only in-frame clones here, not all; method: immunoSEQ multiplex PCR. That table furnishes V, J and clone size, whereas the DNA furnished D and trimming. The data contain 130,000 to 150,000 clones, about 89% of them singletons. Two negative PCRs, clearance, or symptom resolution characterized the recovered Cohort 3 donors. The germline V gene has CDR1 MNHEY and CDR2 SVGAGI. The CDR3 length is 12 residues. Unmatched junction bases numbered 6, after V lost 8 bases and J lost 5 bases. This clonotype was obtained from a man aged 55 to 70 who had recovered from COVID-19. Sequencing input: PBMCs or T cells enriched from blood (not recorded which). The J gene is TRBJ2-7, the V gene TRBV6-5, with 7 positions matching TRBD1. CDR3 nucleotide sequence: TGTGCCAGCGAGGGACAGAGAGACGAGCAGTACTTC. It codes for CASEGQRDEQYF.